The TCR beta chain described here comes from a study of blood T cells in healthy people across ages. Findings and limits, study-wide: Roughly linear age-related decline in beta diversity appeared, significant by age around 38.

This CDR3 comprises 14 residues. Turning to this clonotype: Its target is unknown. This may stem from a read error, because a much larger clone lies one nucleotide away.

A second PCR, run for about 7 to 11 cycles, used a sample-barcoded 5' primer plus a J-beta primer mix. Each cDNA molecule, via a template-switch adaptor with 12 random nucleotides, was tagged. TCRdb itself ran the 5' RACE reads through MiXCR, one entry per CDR3 protein. The table lists 1.5 million to 2 million distinct CDR3 sequences, about 30% of them singletons. Caucasian individuals from Russia who were healthy and aged 6 to 90 acted as donors. Peripheral blood was drawn, ten milliliters per donor. This clonotype originated in a young woman in good health. The chain recombines TRBV12-3 or TRBV12-4 with TRBJ2-3; 10 nucleotides match TRBD1. Sequencing was carried out using blood. The CDR3 spells CASSDRGLTDMQYF. CDR3 nucleotide sequence: TGTGCCAGCAGTGACAGGGGGCTAACAGATATGCAGTATTTT.